The source of this TCR beta chain is a study of CD8 T cells in Susac syndrome. cDNA came from about 0.5 to 1 ug RNA primed by random hexamers. A single record per CDR3 protein comes from TCRdb applying MiXCR to the immunoSEQ multiplex PCR reads. Among about 100,000 distinct CDR3 sequences listed, roughly 96% were seen once. The germline V gene encodes CDR1 SGHRS and CDR2 YFSETQ. Trimming removed 4 bases from V and 2 bases from J, with 15 bases in between. The CDR3 spans 15 residues. The material sequenced was CD8+ T cells from PBMCs. J is TRBJ1-2 and V is TRBV5-1; tentative D call: TRBD1 (5 bases). The source of this sequence is a human donor with Susac syndrome. The CDR3 nucleotides read TGCGCCAGCAGCGAAACATTCAGGGCAAACTATGGCTACACCTTC. Protein: CASSETFRANYGYTF.